The entry below describes one TCR beta chain. Antigen specificity is unknown. A J-beta primer mix and a sample-barcoded 5' primer were used in a second PCR of roughly 6 to 12 cycles. MiXCR, run by TCRdb on the 5' RACE reads, gives a single entry per CDR3 protein. The sample yields some 1,800,000 distinct CDR3 sequences, about 39% seen once. These data come from a study of blood T cells in healthy people across ages. The study, taken as a whole, reports: Because sorting was not performed, PBMCs prevented conclusive naive versus antigen-experienced comparison. The long-lived group displayed more naive CD4+ cells, plus higher diversity, than the aged donors did.

V gave up 9 bases and J gave up 5 bases; unmatched junction bases: 4. CDR3 length: 12 amino acids. CDR1 is MNHEY, CDR2 SMNVEV, per germline (reference sequence). Peripheral blood from each donor was collected in a volume of 8 to 10 milliliters. The TCR was taken from a human donor in good health. This sequence joins TRBV27 and TRBJ1-1, with 9 bases identical to TRBD1. Sequenced material: blood. CDR3 residues: CASYRGQTEAFF. The CDR3 region has the DNA TGTGCCAGTTACAGGGGGCAAACTGAAGCTTTCTTT.